The present T cell receptor beta chain was sequenced within a study of blood T cell repertoires in COVID-19. Original methodology: Amplification of reference gene primers was used by the study to estimate nucleated cell counts. TCRdb keeps only in-frame clones here, not all; method: immunoSEQ multiplex PCR. V, J and clone size derive from that table, while D and trimming were established from the DNA sequence. The sample yields fewer than 85,000 clones, around 90% seen once. The TCR comes from a man aged 45 to 65 with active COVID-19. Sequencing input: peripheral blood.

The chain's CDR3 is CASSTSKGTSNNEQFF. CDR3 coding DNA: TGCGCCAGCAGCACGTCCAAGGGGACTTCTAACAATGAGCAGTTCTTC. This sequence joins TRBV10-1 and TRBJ2-1; possibly TRBD2 for D (6 bases). The V and J ends lost 6 bases and 5 bases respectively, with 20 bases between them. Per the germline V gene, CDR1 is WNHNN and CDR2 is SYGVQD (reference sequence). The CDR3 length is 16 residues.